This T cell receptor beta chain was obtained from a study of beta chain features in type 1 diabetes. Study information: Examination of sorted cells across all samples involved over 95 million cells.

CD4+ naive, central memory, regulatory and stem cell-like memory subsets were isolated by sorting on CD45RO/CCR7/CD25/CD127/CD95/CD27. As for this clone: Its antigen is undetermined.

CDR3 length equals 13 residues. The germline V and J ends were trimmed by 0 bases and 8 bases, with 9 bases remaining between them. CDR1 and CDR2 (germline): SGHRS, YFSETQ. The whole isolated RNA underwent reverse transcription, so sequencing captured expressed TCRB transcripts. TCRdb's copy holds only in-frame clones and misses some; the assay was immunoSEQ multiplex PCR. The sample comprises some 200,000 clones, 16% of which are singletons, and less than 0.09% rests with the top ten. Study observations and caveats: In cDNA sequencing, cells with high TCR expression could be over-represented. Shortening that was moderate but significant affected the TCRB CDR3s of Type 1 diabetes patients in all four CD4+ subsets.

Sequencing input: naive CD4+ T cells from blood. The sequence derives from a man aged 25-45 years with type 1 diabetes. The chain joins TRBV5-1 to TRBJ2-1; D is unclear. This CDR3 reads CASSLELRDEQFF. CDR3 coding DNA: TGCGCCAGCAGCTTGGAACTTCGGGATGAGCAGTTCTTC.